What follows is one T cell receptor (beta chain) and its context. Its antigen is currently unknown. The data stem from a study of OX40 agonist ivuxolimab in advanced cancers. Study conclusions and caveats: By week 6 at 0.1 to 3.0 mg/kg, blood CD4+ and CD8+ T cells had expanded clonally. Expansion of clones was among the lowest in partial responders at 0.1-3.0 mg/kg.

This table comes from immunoSEQ multiplex PCR, and its TCRdb copy is limited to in-frame clones, with some not included. The sample records tens of thousands of clones, about four fifths being singletons. This CDR3 has 14 residues. J lost 1 base, V lost 6 bases, and 4 bases had no gene match. CDR1 SGHTA and CDR2 FQGTGA come from the germline V gene. This specimen was CD4+ or CD8+ T cells sorted from blood, taken in a trial of the OX40 agonist ivuxolimab. The rearrangement joins TRBV7-3 to TRBJ1-1; 8 bases fit TRBD1. This clonotype was sampled from an adult with an advanced solid tumor such as melanoma, head and neck, liver or kidney cancer. The CDR3: CASRGQGANTEAFF. CDR3 DNA sequence: TGTGCCAGCAGAGGACAGGGAGCGAACACTGAAGCTTTCTTT.